This T cell receptor beta chain was captured in a study of CXCR3-negative and CXCR3-positive naive CD8 T cells (dated by TCRdb to the late 2010s). Regarding the study in general: In total, 130 million to 150 million TRB reads were obtained, or roughly 1.5 +/- 0.3 million reads per library. For the TRBV-TRBJ cluster analysis, the naive subsets came from 5 or 6 donors, while the memory cells came from 3 donors. Diversity and physicochemical repertoire analyses covered some eleven donors pooled from two independent experiments.

The germline V gene (reference sequence) sets CDR1 to MNHNY and CDR2 to SVGAGI. Spanning cysteine to phenylalanine, the CDR3 consists of 12 amino acids. No DNA has been recorded. No count is recorded, yet this clonotype rates as medium-sized (0.01 to 0.1%) from its frequency. Which antigen it targets is not known. Each CD8+ T cell subset was flow-sorted in triplicate, and 300,000 to 350,000 cells per subset were placed directly into RLT lysis buffer. To exclude memory contaminants, naive CD8+ T cells were stringently defined as CD45RO-CCR7+CD27+CD95-. Standard density gradient centrifugation was used to isolate peripheral blood mononuclear cells from buffy coats. A FACSAria III was used to flow-sort naive CXCR3-negative and CXCR3-positive CD8+ T cells. Total RNA was extracted from sorted cells using an RNeasy Mini Kit. Sequencing was performed on a NextSeq 550. The Human TCR Profiling Kit (MiLaboratory) was used to make UMI-labeled 5' RACE TRB cDNA libraries. cDNA synthesis used the entire amount of extracted RNA, and PCR amplification then used the entire amount of cDNA produced. Libraries were prepared in parallel with an identical number of PCR cycles. As for the authors' bioinformatics: With a requirement of at least two reads per UMI, MIGEC and MiXCR extracted about 53,000 +/- 9,400 unique UMI-labeled TRB cDNA molecules per library. On average, around 40,000 +/- 10,000 functional in-frame TRB CDR3 nucleotide clonotypes lacking stop codons were found per library. After each sample was downsampled to 5000 UMI-labeled TRB molecules, VDJtools was used to calculate diversity metrics such as normalized Shannon-Wiener and Chao1. VDJtools was used to calculate clonotype-size-weighted physicochemical properties of the central five CDR3 residues, namely interaction energy, strength, volume and Kidera factor 4. After reprocessing by TCRdb, each CDR3 protein sequence is one entry, and no DNA is given. The V and J calls shown here were made by TCRdb, not taken from the authors' results. This sample's listing comprises approximately 8,500 distinct CDR3 sequences. Of the sample, approximately 1.1% is held by the ten largest clones.

Beyond this particular receptor, the publication reports: TRB CDR3s from CXCR3-positive naive cells showed higher hydrophobicity (lower Kidera factor 4), lower energy, and higher strength and volume indices than CXCR3-negative naive cells. Freshly isolated PBMCs were used for most assays because CXCR3 expression partially decreased after cryopreservation. Both naive subsets had comparably high repertoire diversity, while memory CD8+ T cells had much lower repertoire diversity. Similar TRBV-TRBJ usage was shown by naive CXCR3-negative and CXCR3-positive cells from the same donor, whereas distinct patterns were shown by memory cells. Because surface CD5, which is linked to self-reactivity in mice, was comparable between the naive subsets, TCR interaction strength was also inferred from the physicochemical properties of TRB CDR3s.

The receptor's source is a human donor in good health. Some clones in this sample may be carry-over from other donors' samples. The rearrangement joined TRBV6-6 to TRBJ2-1; TCRdb outputs TRBD1, but without DNA this stays unchecked. Material for sequencing was naive CXCR3- CD8+ T cells from blood. The sample's cell subset or site label, in plain terms: CD45RO-CCR7+CD27+CD95- naive CD8+ T cells lacking CXCR3 (TNR3-). The CDR3 protein is CASSSRWDEQFF.